Below, 29 T cell receptor beta chains from the same sample are listed, as sequenced in a study of CD8 T cells in ankylosing spondylitis. TCRdb processed the 5' RACE reads anew with MiXCR; each CDR3 protein has one entry. The sample lists 150,000 to 200,000 distinct CDR3 sequences, 11% occurring once. The sequencing input was blood, either unsorted or a sorted T cell fraction (not recorded which). All receptors come from a male donor with ankylosing spondylitis or in good health (not recorded which).

This clonotype came up many times. The V and J genes are TRBV29-1 and TRBJ2-5, with unresolved D. Germline lookup yields CDR1 SQVTM and CDR2 ANQGSEA. The CDR3 runs to 11 residues. Trimming stripped 7 bases from V and 4 bases from J, with 10 bases between. In nucleotides, the CDR3 is TGCAGCGGAATGGCCCGAGAGACCCAGTACTTC. Translation: CSGMARETQYF.

The sample holds a few counts of this clonotype. The chain combines TRBV10-1 with TRBJ2-2, with TRBD2 matching over 8 bases. This CDR3 has 16 amino acids. The V gene end was trimmed by 3 bases and the J gene end by 1 base; junction bases not matched to a gene: 4. The germline V gene encodes CDR1 WNHNN and CDR2 SYGVQD (reference sequence). The CDR3 here is CASSDVGRVNTGELFF. Here the CDR3 DNA reads TGCGCCAGCAGTGATGTCGGGAGGGTGAACACCGGGGAGCTGTTTTTT.

This chain links TRBV12-3 or TRBV12-4 with TRBJ1-5; D is unclear. The V end lost 3 bases, the J end lost 3 bases, and 9 bases lay between the germline ends. The CDR3 length is 14 residues. DNA for the CDR3: TGTGCCAGCAGTTTGACCAGAAACAATCAGCCCCAGCATTTT. Protein product: CASSLTRNNQPQHF.

As to this clonotype: This may come from a read error, since a much larger clone is one base off. This chain links TRBV4-1 with TRBJ2-3, with a possible D match to TRBD2 (6 bases). Germline-derived CDR1 and CDR2 are MGHRA and YSYEKL. The CDR3 contains 17 residues. Between the trimmed V and J ends, which lost 7 bases and 0 bases, there was a span of 20 bases. The CDR3 here is CASIHETSKWSTDTQYF. CDR3 sequence (DNA): TGCGCCAGCATCCATGAGACTAGTAAGTGGAGCACAGATACGCAGTATTTT.

The sample holds many counts of this clonotype. The chain carries TRBV24-1 and TRBJ2-3; tentative D call: TRBD2 (6 bases). The V and J ends lost 3 bases and 2 bases respectively, with 11 bases between them. Per germline, CDR1 KGHDR and CDR2 SFDVKD. CDR3 length: 15 residues. As DNA, the CDR3 is TGTGCCACCAGTGATGCGGCGGGGTACACAGATACGCAGTATTTT. Protein sequence: CATSDAAGYTDTQYF.

This chain connects TRBV20-1 to TRBJ2-7, with TRBD1 matching 7 bases. Trimming cost V 6 bases and J 6 bases; bases outside gene matches: 17. The germline V gene has CDR1 DFQATT and CDR2 SNEGSKA (reference sequence). This CDR3 is 15 amino acids long. In DNA, the CDR3 is TGCAGTGCCGGTGGGGGACAGAGACCAGGATTCGAGCAGTACTTC. As protein: CSAGGGQRPGFEQYF.

CDR3 sequence: CASSLSLKLDTQYF. The CDR3 nucleotides read TGTGCCAGCAGCCTCTCCCTAAAATTGGATACGCAGTATTTT. The chain employs TRBV3-1 and TRBJ2-3; D is ambiguous. The CDR3 has 14 amino acids. Trimming left V 4 bases short and J 6 bases short, with 14 bases between. Looked up from germline, CDR1 is LGHDT and CDR2 is YNNKEL (reference sequence).

The sample holds a few counts of this clonotype. V gene TRBV12-3 or TRBV12-4 combines with J gene TRBJ1-5; 8 positions agree with TRBD1. There are 14 residues in the CDR3. V dropped 6 bases and J dropped 7; count of bases not matched to a gene: 8. CDR3 DNA: TGTGCCAGCAGCCGGACAGGGACTGGGCAGCCCCAGCATTTT. It encodes CASSRTGTGQPQHF.

This clonotype was seen a few times. The chain carries TRBV7-2 and TRBJ2-7; D may be TRBD2 (6 bases). The CDR3 is 14 residues long. The V and J ends lost 7 bases and 4 bases respectively, with 17 bases between them. The germline V gene encodes CDR1 SGHTA and CDR2 FQGNSA. The CDR3 reads CASTLRRDSYEQYF. The CDR3 DNA sequence: TGTGCCAGCACCCTGAGGAGGGATTCATACGAGCAGTACTTC.

Ten or more counts support this clonotype. The genes are TRBV5-1 and TRBJ2-3, with 14 bases fitting TRBD2. This CDR3 region has 17 residues. Germline V lookup: CDR1 SGHRS, CDR2 YFSETQ. V shed 3 bases and J 5 bases; nucleotides not matched to a gene: 8. CDR3 sequence: CASSSMDGTSGGDTQYF. DNA of the CDR3: TGCGCCAGCAGCTCGATGGACGGGACTAGCGGGGGAGATACGCAGTATTTT.

This clonotype was observed many times. The gene calls are TRBV29-1 and TRBJ1-5; 8 bases agree with TRBD1. Trimming at V came to 4 bases and at J to 3 bases, leaving 2 bases not matched to a gene. Germline V gene data show CDR1 as SQVTM and CDR2 as ANQGSEA. The length of the CDR3 is 13 residues. Here the CDR3 DNA reads TGCAGCGTTGGACAGGGGATCAATCAGCCCCAGCATTTT. Encoded protein: CSVGQGINQPQHF.

This clonotype was detected ten times or more. J is TRBJ2-3 and V is TRBV29-1, with D maybe TRBD2 (6 bases). Trimming shortened V by 8 bases and J by 2 bases, and 11 bases separated the two germline ends. Germline V gene sequence: CDR1 SQVTM, CDR2 ANQGSEA. The CDR3 loop spans 12 amino acids. CDR3 protein: CSSGETTDTQYF. The DNA for the CDR3 is TGCAGCTCGGGGGAGACCACAGATACGCAGTATTTT.

There are many counts of this clonotype. This chain connects TRBV29-1 to TRBJ2-7; the match to TRBD2 covers 10 bases. Germline loops: CDR1 SQVTM, CDR2 ANQGSEA. The V segment lost 7 bases and the J segment 6 bases; nucleotides outside the gene matches: 9. The CDR3 spans 13 residues. CDR3 coding DNA: TGCAGCGCGGTGACTAGCGGGTCGTCCGAGCAGTACTTC. As protein: CSAVTSGSSEQYF.

In its sample, this clonotype was seen many times. The chain couples TRBV14 to TRBJ1-6, with a possible D match to TRBD1 (5 bases). Trimming took off 0 bases at V and 10 bases at J, with 10 bases between the two ends. The CDR3 is 14 residues long. CDR1 is SGHDN, CDR2 FVKESK, per germline. Here the CDR3 DNA reads TGTGCCAGCAGCCAAGAGAGGGGTAAATCACCCCTCCACTTT. The encoded protein is CASSQERGKSPLHF.

The gene calls are TRBV18 and TRBJ2-5; weak D call: TRBD1 (6 bases). Germline loops: CDR1 KGHSH, CDR2 LQKENI. Trimming took 5 bases from V and 7 from J, leaving 14 bases between them. The CDR3 is made up of 13 amino acids. CDR3 protein: CASSATGGGTQYF. The CDR3, as DNA: TGTGCCAGCTCAGCGACAGGAGGAGGGACCCAGTACTTC.

The chain joins TRBV30 to TRBJ1-1; 7 nucleotides line up with TRBD1. The CDR3 covers 13 residues. CDR1 GTSNPN and CDR2 SVGIG come from the germline V gene (reference sequence). The trim removed 5 bases at V and 5 bases at J, leaving 8 bases unmatched. CDR3 region: CAWGDRATTEAFF. CDR3 coding DNA: TGTGCCTGGGGGGACAGAGCGACGACTGAAGCTTTCTTT.

This clonotype was seen repeatedly, ten times or more. This rearrangement joins TRBV12-3 or TRBV12-4 to TRBJ1-6; D unresolved. V was trimmed by 1 base and J by 10 bases, leaving 8 bases between them. This CDR3 has 13 amino acids. For the CDR3, the DNA is TGTGCCAGCAGTTTAGGAGAGGGCTCACCCCTCCACTTT. Residues: CASSLGEGSPLHF.

This clonotype was detected only a few times. This chain connects TRBV19 to TRBJ2-1; the match to TRBD2 covers 7 bases. The CDR3 has 15 residues. Germline lookup yields CDR1 LNHDA and CDR2 SQIVND (reference sequence). J was trimmed by 6 bases and V by 5 bases; bases with no gene match: 10. The CDR3 bases are TGTGCCAGTAGTGCGAACGGGGGGTCTCTCAATGAGCAGTTCTTC. Amino acid sequence: CASSANGGSLNEQFF.

This chain's CDR3 is CASSLGSGVGQPQHF. The CDR3 coding sequence is TGTGCCAGCAGCTTAGGGTCAGGGGTGGGACAGCCCCAGCATTTT. V usage is TRBV11-2 and J usage is TRBJ1-5; the D gene is possibly TRBD1 (6 bases). Trimming took 1 base from V and 7 from J, leaving 14 bases between them. Germline V gene sequence: CDR1 SGHAT, CDR2 FQNNGV. This CDR3 is built from 15 residues.

This clonotype has at least ten counts. V is TRBV29-1 and J is TRBJ1-5; 7 bases fit TRBD1. The germline gives CDR1 SQVTM, CDR2 ANQGSEA. V was pared by 4 bases and J by 3 bases, with 3 bases of the junction left unmatched. This CDR3 comprises 13 residues. The CDR3 DNA is TGCAGCGTTGGGGACAGTTTCAATCAGCCCCAGCATTTT. This sequence encodes CSVGDSFNQPQHF.

This clonotype was counted at least ten times. This chain joins TRBV20-1 and TRBJ1-1, with TRBD1 matching 7 bases. The J segment lost 0 bases and the V segment lost 3 bases, leaving 4 bases of the junction unmatched. This CDR3 contains 14 residues. CDR1 is DFQATT and CDR2 is SNEGSKA in the germline V gene (reference sequence). The CDR3 nucleotides are TGCAGTGCTAGTCGACAGGGCATGAACACTGAAGCTTTCTTT. Translation gives CSASRQGMNTEAFF.

This clonotype has a handful of counts. The rearrangement uses TRBV6-5 and TRBJ1-4; 8 bases are shared with TRBD1. J was trimmed by 8 bases and V by 6 bases; bases with no gene match: 8. The CDR3 is made up of 14 amino acids. Germline lookup yields CDR1 MNHEY and CDR2 SVGAGI. CDR3 sequence: CASSRRGPREKLFF. CDR3 nucleotides: TGTGCCAGCAGCCGCAGGGGGCCTCGGGAAAAACTGTTTTTT.

At least ten counts were recorded for this clonotype. This chain joins TRBV12-3 or TRBV12-4 and TRBJ1-2, with D uncertain. The V end was cut by 5 bases, the J end by 6 bases, with 7 bases between. The CDR3 sequence is 11 residues long. The CDR3 region has the DNA TGTGCCAGCAGTCTGGACCATGGCTACACCTTC. Amino acids: CASSLDHGYTF.

This clonotype was observed at least ten times. The chain has TRBV9 and TRBJ1-1; 8 nucleotides match TRBD1. CDR1 is SGDLS and CDR2 is YYNGEE in the germline V gene. Trimming took 1 base from V and 1 from J; bases not matched to a gene: 9. The CDR3 runs 17 residues. The CDR3 loop reads CASSVQTGAVGNTEAFF. DNA of the CDR3: TGTGCCAGCAGCGTACAGACAGGGGCGGTAGGGAACACTGAAGCTTTCTTT.

There are many counts of this clonotype. The CDR3 DNA follows: TGCGCCAGCAGCGACCAAGGATTGGATGAGCAGTTCTTC. It codes for CASSDQGLDEQFF. The rearrangement uses TRBV5-1 and TRBJ2-1, with D unresolved. The V end was cut by 4 bases, the J end by 8 bases, with 13 bases between. CDR1 is SGHRS and CDR2 is YFSETQ in the germline V gene. This CDR3 contains 13 residues.

Only a few counts were recorded for this clonotype. The chain uses TRBV20-1 and TRBJ1-4; D uncertain. The CDR3 has 15 amino acids. Germline V gene sequence: CDR1 DFQATT, CDR2 SNEGSKA (reference sequence). V shed 1 base and J shed 0 bases, with 9 bases lying between them. The CDR3 here is CSARGGDATNEKLFF. The DNA of the CDR3 is TGCAGTGCTAGAGGGGGAGACGCAACTAATGAAAAACTGTTTTTT.

The rearrangement joins TRBV7-6 to TRBJ2-7, with D uncertain. This CDR3 contains 16 residues. Trimming pared 5 bases from V and 7 bases from J, leaving 24 bases between. Germline values: CDR1 SGHVS, CDR2 FNYEAQ. CDR3 bases: TGTGCCAGCAGCGCGATGGACCCACGATCTCTGGGAGAGCAGTACTTC. Protein product: CASSAMDPRSLGEQYF.

The rearrangement links TRBV12-3 or TRBV12-4 to TRBJ2-4, with 9 bases identical to TRBD2. V shed 2 bases, J shed 5 bases, and the junction held 4 bases outside the gene matches. The CDR3 is 15 residues long. CDR3 in amino acids: CASSLTAGGQNIQYF. Here the CDR3 DNA reads TGTGCCAGCAGTTTAACAGCGGGGGGTCAAAACATTCAGTACTTC.

This clonotype showed up just a few times. This chain connects TRBV11-2 to TRBJ2-1; 7 positions agree with TRBD2. Germline CDR1 reads SGHAT; CDR2 reads FQNNGV. J gave up 5 bases and V 3 bases, and 4 bases lay outside the gene matches. The CDR3 spans 14 residues. The CDR3 coding sequence is TGTGCCAGCAGCTTGGCTAGCGGAAACAATGAGCAGTTCTTC. This codes for CASSLASGNNEQFF. The full variable domain, in which reference TRBV11-2 and TRBJ2-1 provide the parts outside the CDR3, is EAGVAQSPRYKIIEKRQSVAFWCNPISGHATLYWYQQILGQGPKLLIQFQNNGVVDDSQLPKDRFSAERLKGVDSTLKIQPAKLEDSAVYLCASSLASGNNEQFFGPGTRLTVL.